The clone carrying this T cell receptor (beta chain) appeared many times. Antigen specificity is unknown. These data originate in a study of neurological immune-mediated disorders. Overall study findings and caveats: Association with the multiple sclerosis repertoire cluster was not found for any clinical or MRI feature.

V lost 5 bases and J 6 bases, leaving 14 bases between the germline ends. Germline V gene sequence: CDR1 SGHKS, CDR2 YYEKEE (reference sequence). The CDR3 loop spans 13 amino acids. TCRdb re-analysed the 5' RACE reads in MiXCR, keeping a single row per CDR3 protein. The profile shows 50,000 to 65,000 distinct CDR3 sequences, around 3.6% of them singletons. V gene TRBV5-5 combines with J gene TRBJ1-1; D may be TRBD1 (5 bases). This clonotype was obtained from a man between 25 and 39 years old with multiple sclerosis. Sequenced: PBMCs. The CDR3 sequence is CASSLPGGAEAFF. The DNA for the CDR3 is TGTGCCAGCAGTCTCCCGGGGGGAGCTGAAGCTTTCTTT.